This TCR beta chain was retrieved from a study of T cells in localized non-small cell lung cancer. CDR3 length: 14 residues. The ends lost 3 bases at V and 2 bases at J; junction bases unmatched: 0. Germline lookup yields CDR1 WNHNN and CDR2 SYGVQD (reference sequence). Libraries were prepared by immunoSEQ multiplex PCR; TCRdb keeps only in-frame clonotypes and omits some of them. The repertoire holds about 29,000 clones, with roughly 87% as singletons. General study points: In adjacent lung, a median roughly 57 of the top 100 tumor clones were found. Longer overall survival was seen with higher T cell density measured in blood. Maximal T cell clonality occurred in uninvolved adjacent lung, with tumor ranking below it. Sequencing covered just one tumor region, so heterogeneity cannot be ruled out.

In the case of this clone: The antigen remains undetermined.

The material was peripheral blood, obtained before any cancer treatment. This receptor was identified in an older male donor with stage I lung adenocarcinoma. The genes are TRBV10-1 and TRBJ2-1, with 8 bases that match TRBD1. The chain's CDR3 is CASSEQGAYNEQFF. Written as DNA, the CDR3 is TGCGCCAGCAGTGAACAGGGGGCCTACAATGAGCAGTTCTTC.